The sequence of this T cell receptor beta chain was determined in a study of T cell repertoires in cytomegalovirus infection. Background on the study: Based on public TCR beta signatures, there were indications of CMV infection and of a matching HLA type.

The CDR3 has 14 amino acids. V lost 7 bases to trimming and J lost 12 bases; unmatched junction nucleotides: 15. Germline CDR1 reads MNHEY; CDR2 reads SMNVEV (reference sequence). TCRdb itself ran the reads through MiXCR, one entry per CDR3 protein. The table shows approximately 700,000 distinct CDR3 sequences, with about a third occurring only once. The clonotype was recovered from a human donor in good health (CMV status not recorded). Some clones in this sample may be carry-over from other donors' samples. The chain recombines TRBV27 with TRBJ2-1; 7 nucleotides agree with TRBD1. Sequencing was performed on PBMCs. CDR3 coding DNA: TGTGCCAGCACCCAAATTACCGGGACAGTAGTGCAGTTCTTC. Encoded protein: CASTQITGTVVQFF.